This T cell receptor (beta chain) comes out of a study of CD8+ T cells in alopecia areata (dated by TCRdb to 2016 to 2019). For context, the study as a whole: Treated patients were enrolled in an open-label pilot trial of oral tofacitinib at 5 to 10 mg twice daily for moderate-to-severe alopecia areata. Patients received tofacitinib for 6 to 18 months and were then followed off drug for 6 months to check for delayed response and recurrence. High-throughput TCRbeta sequencing was used to examine T cell clonal expansion in alopecia areata in both the C3H/HeJ mouse model and human patients. Human TCRbeta sequencing covered scalp tissue and sorted CD4+ and CD8+ peripheral blood T cells from patchy and totalis/universalis alopecia areata patients and healthy controls. Tofacitinib-treated patients had biopsies at baseline and at 4 and 24 weeks of treatment, with a later scalp biopsy in several patients. Scalp clonality was compared across normal scalp (n=4), patchy alopecia areata scalp (n=8), and alopecia totalis/universalis scalp (n=8). The RNA source kit depended on sample type: the PAXgene miRNA kit for fixed scalp, the miRNeasy kit for PBMCs, and the RNeasy kit for mouse skin. TCRbeta CDR3 regions were amplified by immunoSEQ multiplex PCR with 35 Vbeta forward and 13 Jbeta reverse primers. General study outcomes and caveats: Compared with mice, TCR sequences shared between patients were less clear, possibly partly because of HLA diversity across the patient population. Resident alphabeta T cells in normal human skin are also sequenced, complicating scalp TCR repertoire analysis, unlike mouse skin dominated by gammadelta T cells. Lesional scalp, especially in alopecia totalis/universalis, showed higher clonality and more expanded CD8+ clones than normal scalp, suggesting antigenic drive.

Inclusive of the bounding cysteine and phenylalanine, the CDR3 is 16 residues long. Kept here is only the CDR3 DNA, which spans 48 bases and is read in frame from base 1. The time point tag for this specimen amounts to: baseline before oral tofacitinib. Lesional scalp punch biopsies and peripheral blood were obtained from alopecia areata patients. PBMCs were isolated by density centrifugation and stained for CD3, CD4 and CD8, and CD4+ and CD8+ T cells were sorted on a FACSAria. About this clone: The antigen it recognizes is unknown. The sample holds no much larger clone one base away, and base qualities are not on file.

Libraries were prepared through the immunoSEQ multiplex PCR assay. RNA was extracted from all samples and reverse transcribed into cDNA, which served as template for TCR sequencing. First-strand cDNA was synthesized using SuperScript III with a 2:1 mix of oligo-dT and random hexamers. A synthetic immune receptor repertoire was used to assess amplification bias, and residual bias was removed computationally. Concerning the study's data processing: Raw reads were preprocessed for error removal, and CDR3 was defined according to IMGT conventions as running from the conserved cysteine to phenylalanine. To get clonality, Shannon entropy was normalized by log2 of the number of productive unique TCRs and the result was subtracted from 1. Whether scalp clones were CD4 or CD8 was inferred by matching scalp TCRbeta sequences against CD4 and CD8 repertoires sorted from blood. TCRdb obtained this table from immuneACCESS and retained in-frame rearrangements with V and J assigned. These tables miss some clones; where compared with another copy, unresolved V genes account for less than half of the shortfall, and the remainder is unexplained. V, J and clone size reflect that table, while D and trimming were determined from the DNA. Recorded for this sample are 150,000 or so clones; over 80% of them occurred a single time. Around 15% of the sample goes to the ten largest clones.

The origin of this receptor is a human donor with alopecia areata. Sample: CD8+ T cells sorted from blood, taken at week 0. In this chain, TRBV21-1 is recombined with TRBJ2-2; TRBD1 was called by the table and not checked on the DNA. TRBV21-1 is marked as a pseudogene. The sequenced DNA: TGTGCCAGCAGCAACACAAAGACAGAGAACACCGGGGAGCTGTTTTTT. This encodes CASSNTKTENTGELFF.